This T cell receptor (beta chain) was captured in a study of technical replicates of blood from a handful of donors (dated by TCRdb to the late 2010s). Receptors were amplified or captured by the immunoSEQ multiplex PCR assay. TCRdb limited this immuneACCESS table to in-frame rearrangements with V and J called. A share of clones is missing; checked studies link under half to unresolved V genes, and the rest is unexplained. Present in this sample are tens of thousands of clones, 95% to 96% of which were seen just once. The ten largest clonotypes hold more than 0.2% of the sample. At the junction V is shortened by 6 bases and J by 1 base; bases outside the gene matches: 7. Reading from cysteine to phenylalanine, the CDR3 counts 16 amino acids. The kept DNA is CDR3 alone, 48 bases in frame from the first base. CDR1 is given as MDHEN and CDR2 as SYDVKM, both from the germline V gene. In regard to this clone: Its specific antigen is unknown. Per-base quality was not reported, and no clone a single base away is much larger than it.

Material: T cells isolated from PBMCs. This sequence was found in a human donor in good health. The rearrangement joined TRBV28 to TRBJ2-7, with 12 middle bases fitting TRBD2. The CDR3: CASSRLLAGGSYEQYF. The nucleotide sequence reads TGTGCCAGCAGCCGACTACTAGCGGGAGGATCCTACGAGCAGTACTTC. With the rest looked up from the reference TRBV28 and TRBJ2-7 genes rather than sequenced, the full variable domain is DVKVTQSSRYLVKRTGEKVFLECVQDMDHENMFWYRQDPGLGLRLIYFSYDVKMKEKGDIPEGYSVSREKKERFSLILESASTNQTSMYLCASSRLLAGGSYEQYFGPGTRLTVT.